A single sample gave rise to the 29 T cell receptor beta chains below, sequenced in a study of blood T cell repertoires in COVID-19. Using immunoSEQ multiplex PCR, the repertoire was profiled, and TCRdb retains in-frame clones only, with some absent. Of under 200,000 clones listed, approximately 86% are singletons. The source material was peripheral blood. These receptors were taken from a man between 60 and 70 years old with COVID-19, enrolled during active disease.

The gene calls are TRBV9 and TRBJ1-6; weak D call: TRBD1 (6 bases). In germline, CDR1 is SGDLS, CDR2 YYNGEE. Trimming stripped 3 bases from V and 3 bases from J, with 13 bases between. This CDR3 contains 16 residues. CDR3 nucleotides: TGTGCCAGCAGCGCACCCGAAGGGGGCTATAATTCACCCCTCCACTTT. This codes for CASSAPEGGYNSPLHF.

The chain carries TRBV29-1 and TRBJ2-7; D call uncertain. Germline lookup yields CDR1 SQVTM and CDR2 ANQGSEA. The CDR3 is 14 amino acids. CDR3: CGWADRESSYEQYF. The CDR3 DNA follows: TGCGGCTGGGCTGACCGAGAGAGCTCCTACGAGCAGTACTTC.

The genes are TRBV4-3 and TRBJ1-3; tentative D call: TRBD1 (5 bases). Germline V gene data show CDR1 as LGHNA and CDR2 as YSLEER. Trimming removed 1 base at V and 2 bases at J, with 12 bases between. The CDR3 has 16 amino acids. The CDR3 nucleotides read TGCGCCAGCAGCCAAGGACAGTTAAAGCCTGGAAACACCATATATTTT. Its translation is CASSQGQLKPGNTIYF.

V usage is TRBV5-5 and J usage is TRBJ1-5; D is unclear. CDR1 and CDR2 (germline): SGHKS, YYEKEE (reference sequence). Trimming shortened V by 0 bases and J by 5 bases, and 9 bases separated the two germline ends. The CDR3 has 14 residues. The CDR3 region has the DNA TGTGCCAGCAGCTTGGGAGGGTTTGATCAGCCCCAGCATTTT. It specifies CASSLGGFDQPQHF.

This chain uses TRBV13 with TRBJ1-1; D is unclear. This CDR3 region has 11 residues. V lost 6 bases and J 4 bases, leaving 6 bases between the germline ends. Germline V gene lookup returns CDR1 PRHDT and CDR2 FYEKMQ (reference sequence). For the CDR3, the DNA is TGTGCCAGCAGTCTCGGCACTGAAGCTTTCTTT. Translated, it gives CASSLGTEAFF.

The V gene is TRBV5-4, the J gene TRBJ2-3; TRBD2 agrees at 14 bases. CDR3 length: 16 residues. V dropped 7 bases and J dropped 3; count of bases not matched to a gene: 7. CDR1 and CDR2 (germline): SGHNT, YYREEE (reference sequence). CDR3 coding DNA: TGTGCCAGCGGCCTCCGGACTAGCGGGAGGACAGATACGCAGTATTTT. This codes for CASGLRTSGRTDTQYF.

Turning to this clone: Different DNA sequences within this sample yield the same CDR3. The chain combines TRBV4-3 with TRBJ1-2; 9 bases fit TRBD1. The CDR3 is made up of 15 amino acids. V lost 1 base, J lost 0 bases, and 0 bases stayed unmatched. CDR1 is LGHNA and CDR2 is YSLEER in the germline V gene. CDR3 bases: TGCGCCAGCAGCCAAGGGACAGGGGCTAACTATGGCTACACCTTC. Amino acids: CASSQGTGANYGYTF.

The J gene is TRBJ1-6, the V gene TRBV3-1 (or the pseudogene TRBV3-2), with a tentative D call TRBD1 (5 bases). The CDR3 sequence is 14 residues long. With 7 bases removed from V and 8 bases from J, the gap between germline ends came to 15 bases. CDR1 is LGHDT and CDR2 is YNNKEL in the germline V gene (reference sequence). The DNA of the CDR3 is TGTGCCAGCACCCTCTCGGGGGGAGATTCACCCCTCCACTTT. It encodes CASTLSGGDSPLHF.

The V call is TRBV3-1 (or the pseudogene TRBV3-2), the J call TRBJ2-2; 7 bases map to TRBD1. The CDR3 runs to 15 residues. V shed 4 bases, J shed 7 bases, and the junction held 9 bases outside the gene matches. Germline V gives CDR1 LGHDT, CDR2 YNNKEL (reference sequence). CDR3 DNA sequence: TGTGCCAGCAGCCTCCGTAAGGGGGCACACGGGGAGCTGTTTTTT. It encodes CASSLRKGAHGELFF.

The chain has TRBV18 and TRBJ1-5, with 7 bases that match TRBD1. V was pared by 5 bases and J by 0 bases, with 10 bases of the junction left unmatched. The CDR3 loop spans 17 amino acids. Germline V gives CDR1 KGHSH, CDR2 LQKENI. This chain's CDR3 is CASSSGTEKYSNQPQHF. CDR3 coding DNA: TGTGCCAGCTCATCCGGGACAGAGAAATATAGCAATCAGCCCCAGCATTTT.

This clone was seen only a few times. The V and J genes are TRBV6-1 and TRBJ1-3; D unresolved. The CDR3 covers 12 residues. Trimming pared 2 bases from V and 4 bases from J, leaving 3 bases between. Germline V gene lookup returns CDR1 MNHNS and CDR2 SASEGT. The CDR3 protein is CASSELGNTIYF. The CDR3 region has the DNA TGTGCCAGCAGTGAACTAGGAAACACCATATATTTT.

The CDR3 loop reads CASSIDLGGTDNSPLHF. CDR3 DNA sequence: TGTGCCAGTAGTATAGACCTCGGGGGAACCGATAATTCACCCCTCCACTTT. The gene calls are TRBV19 and TRBJ1-6; TRBD1 is a possible D gene (5 bases). The germline gives CDR1 LNHDA, CDR2 SQIVND (reference sequence). Trimming pared 0 bases from V and 5 bases from J, leaving 14 bases between. The CDR3 consists of 17 residues.

This rearrangement joins TRBV6-2 or TRBV6-3 to TRBJ2-6, with 7 bases identical to TRBD1. The CDR3 runs 15 residues. CDR1 and CDR2 from the germline V gene are MNHEY and SVGEGT. Unmatched junction bases numbered 1, after V lost 5 bases and J lost 0 bases. CDR3 sequence (DNA): TGTGCCAGCAGTGGGACAGCCTCTGGGGCCAACGTCCTGACTTTC. Its translation is CASSGTASGANVLTF.

This chain links TRBV5-4 with TRBJ2-6, with D possibly being TRBD1 (6 bases). Per germline, CDR1 SGHNT and CDR2 YYREEE (reference sequence). CDR3 length: 16 amino acids. The V and J ends lost 4 bases and 0 bases respectively, with 11 bases between them. The DNA for the CDR3 is TGTGCCAGCAGCCCGGGGACAAGCTCTGGGGCCAACGTCCTGACTTTC. This sequence encodes CASSPGTSSGANVLTF.

This clone was seen a single time. The DNA for the CDR3 is TGTGCCAGCAGCCTGGTTATGGGGGCTAATTCACCCCTCCACTTT. Translation gives CASSLVMGANSPLHF. V gene TRBV7-8 combines with J gene TRBJ1-6; possibly TRBD1 for D (6 bases). Trimming removed 5 bases at V and 6 bases at J, with 14 bases between. The CDR3 contains 15 residues. The germline gives CDR1 SGHVS, CDR2 FQNEAQ.

The chain links TRBV12-5 to TRBJ1-5, with 7 bases identical to TRBD1. The CDR3 has 18 residues. Germline V gene data show CDR1 as LGHNT and CDR2 as FRNRAP. V lost 3 bases and J lost 0; bases outside the gene matches: 11. The CDR3, as DNA: TGTGCTAGTGGTTTTTCCGGGACAGTTTTGTATAGCAATCAGCCCCAGCATTTT. Protein: CASGFSGTVLYSNQPQHF.

This clone was seen only once. This chain links TRBV4-2 with TRBJ1-2; 7 bases line up with TRBD1. CDR1 and CDR2 from the germline V gene are LGHNA and YNFKEQ. This CDR3 spans 16 amino acids. Trimming at V came to 0 bases and at J to 4 bases, leaving 8 bases not matched to a gene. The CDR3 loop reads CASSQDSTGVSYGYTF. The CDR3 DNA reads as TGTGCCAGCAGCCAAGATTCAACAGGGGTAAGCTATGGCTACACCTTC.

In its sample, this clone was seen a few times. The chain recombines TRBV5-5 with TRBJ1-2; D might be TRBD1 (6 bases). V shed 1 base and J shed 5 bases, with 12 bases lying between them. The CDR3 runs 14 residues. The germline gives CDR1 SGHKS, CDR2 YYEKEE (reference sequence). CDR3 loop: CASSLSGAGYGYTF. The CDR3 region has the DNA TGTGCCAGCAGCTTGTCAGGGGCAGGGTATGGCTACACCTTC.

The chain is built from TRBV19 and TRBJ1-5; 12 nucleotides line up with TRBD1. The junction had 9 bases not matched to a gene; V was cut back by 7 bases and J by 2 bases. Germline assignment: CDR1 LNHDA and CDR2 SQIVND (reference sequence). The CDR3 loop spans 17 amino acids. DNA of the CDR3: TGTGCCAGTACCTCGGGACAGGGGGCCAGGGGCAATCAGCCCCAGCATTTT. Protein sequence: CASTSGQGARGNQPQHF.

The V and J genes are TRBV5-5 and TRBJ2-1; 9 nucleotides match TRBD1. This CDR3 has 16 residues. After removal of 5 bases from V and 4 bases from J, the junction contained 10 bases not matched to a gene. The V gene's germline CDR1 is SGHKS and CDR2 YYEKEE (reference sequence). CDR3 sequence reads: CASRPGTGNTYNEQFF. CDR3 bases: TGTGCCAGCAGACCTGGGACAGGGAATACTTACAATGAGCAGTTCTTC.

The chain uses TRBV29-1 and TRBJ1-1, with TRBD1 identical over 8 bases. V shed 4 bases and J 5 bases; nucleotides not matched to a gene: 12. This CDR3 region has 15 residues. Germline V gives CDR1 SQVTM, CDR2 ANQGSEA. The CDR3 here is CSVAYRGIERTEAFF. The CDR3, as DNA: TGCAGCGTTGCTTACAGGGGGATAGAAAGGACTGAAGCTTTCTTT.

The gene calls are TRBV2 and TRBJ1-1; D is perhaps TRBD1 (6 bases). This CDR3 spans 17 amino acids. Trimming cost V 5 bases and J 4 bases, with 23 bases left between them. Germline CDR1 reads SNHLY; CDR2 reads FYNNEI. The CDR3 bases are TGTGCCAGCAGTCGAGGGGGTGGCCAACCTGCGGGCACTGAAGCTTTCTTT. Translation gives CASSRGGGQPAGTEAFF.

The chain has TRBV4-2 and TRBJ1-4, with D hard to call. V was clipped by 4 bases and J by 0 bases, with 9 bases between them. The CDR3 contains 15 residues. CDR1 and CDR2 from the germline V gene are LGHNA and YNFKEQ. CDR3 residues: CASSLDQATNEKLFF. CDR3 DNA sequence: TGTGCCAGCAGCCTCGACCAGGCAACTAATGAAAAACTGTTTTTT.

The chain combines TRBV5-6 with TRBJ1-5; D is unclear. Germline V gene sequence: CDR1 SGHDT, CDR2 YYEEEE. Trimming removed 4 bases at V and 3 bases at J, with 11 bases between. The CDR3 runs to 14 residues. The CDR3 nucleotides read TGTGCCAGCAGCGTACGGGGTAACAATCAGCCCCAGCATTTT. Translation: CASSVRGNNQPQHF.

CDR3 bases: TGTGCCAGCAGCAAGGACAGCCCCCATAATTCACCCCTCCACTTT. Protein: CASSKDSPHNSPLHF. The genes are TRBV27 and TRBJ1-6; tentative D call: TRBD1 (6 bases). The V and J ends lost 6 bases and 5 bases respectively, with 14 bases between them. Germline values: CDR1 MNHEY, CDR2 SMNVEV (reference sequence). The CDR3 totals 15 residues.

The rearrangement uses TRBV7-9 and TRBJ1-4; maybe TRBD1 (5 bases). Germline V gene data show CDR1 as SEHNR and CDR2 as FQNEAQ (reference sequence). Trimming cost V 4 bases and J 8 bases, with 14 bases left between them. The CDR3 loop spans 14 amino acids. The CDR3 DNA sequence: TGTGCCAGCAGCTCTTCCAGGGTTGGCGAAAAACTGTTTTTT. It translates to CASSSSRVGEKLFF.

The chain joins TRBV7-2 to TRBJ2-7; 8 bases line up with TRBD1. V lost 4 bases to trimming and J lost 3 bases; unmatched junction nucleotides: 11. Germline V CDR1 and CDR2: SGHTA, FQGNSA. This CDR3 spans 16 amino acids. CDR3 bases: TGTGCCAGCAGCTCGACCGGGACAGGAAACTTCTACGAGCAGTACTTC. It is translated as CASSSTGTGNFYEQYF.

This rearrangement joins TRBV11-2 to TRBJ1-3; 8 bases are shared with TRBD1. The CDR3 spans 15 residues. V shed 3 bases, J shed 4 bases, and the junction held 5 bases outside the gene matches. From germline, CDR1 is SGHAT and CDR2 FQNNGV. This chain's CDR3 is CASSLPTGVGNTIYF. CDR3 DNA sequence: TGTGCCAGCAGCTTGCCGACAGGGGTCGGAAACACCATATATTTT.

This chain joins TRBV12-3 or TRBV12-4 and TRBJ2-7; D unresolved. The CDR3 runs 13 residues. With 4 bases removed from V and 5 bases from J, the gap between germline ends came to 12 bases. The CDR3: CASSSILMDEQYF. The CDR3 DNA is TGTGCCAGCAGTTCTATCTTAATGGACGAGCAGTACTTC.